This TCR beta chain is from a study of PD-1 blockade in mismatch repair-deficient tumors (dated by TCRdb to about 2017). The study in broad terms: Between September 2013 and September 2016, 75 to 95 consecutive patients with around twelve mismatch repair-deficient cancer types, all previously treated and progressing, were enrolled in the trial. Deep sequencing of TCR CDR3 regions was used to track tumor-associated T cell clones in peripheral blood of patients responding to PD-1 blockade. Study-wide findings and limitations: Tumor-resident clones, often undetectable in blood before treatment, expanded rapidly after pembrolizumab and then contracted, generally before radiologic responses.

Details on this clone: Its antigen remains unidentified. There are no base qualities to consult, and no much larger clone falls within one base.

The library was produced with the immunoSEQ multiplex PCR assay. TCRdb limited this immuneACCESS table to in-frame rearrangements with V and J called. A share of clones is missing; checked studies link under half to unresolved V genes, and the rest is unexplained. Within this sample are tens of thousands of clones, with approximately 88% of them counted one time only. The ten top clones hold approximately 14% of the sample. The CDR3 spans 14 residues, from the cysteine through the phenylalanine. The kept DNA is CDR3 alone, 42 bases in frame from the first base. CDR1 and CDR2 are drawn from the germline V gene: MDHEN, SYDVKM. V lost 6 bases and J lost 3 bases; the stretch between them is 12 bases long. For every enrolled patient, mismatch repair deficiency was confirmed by either polymerase chain reaction or immunohistochemistry. A few patients who responded to pembrolizumab therapy underwent TCR sequencing. The phase II trial prospectively evaluated PD-1 blockade with pembrolizumab in advanced mismatch repair-deficient cancers, independent of tissue of origin. Serial peripheral blood T cell samples were collected before and at multiple times after starting PD-1 blockade. Blood sampling times were expressed in weeks after the first pembrolizumab dose.

The V and J genes are TRBV28 and TRBJ1-5; the D gene is possibly TRBD1, with 5 bases matching. The input for sequencing was peripheral blood, taken 52 weeks after starting pembrolizumab. The sequence came from an adult with mismatch repair-deficient cancer. The CDR3 reads as follows: CASSRGPLNQPQHF. The DNA sequence follows: TGTGCCAGCAGCCGGGGACCGCTCAATCAGCCCCAGCATTTT. Full variable domain (CDR3 extended with the reference TRBV28 and TRBJ1-5 proteins): DVKVTQSSRYLVKRTGEKVFLECVQDMDHENMFWYRQDPGLGLRLIYFSYDVKMKEKGDIPEGYSVSREKKERFSLILESASTNQTSMYLCASSRGPLNQPQHFGDGTRLSIL.